The 11 T cell receptor beta chains below all came from one sample that was sequenced in a study of cytomegalovirus exposure and HLA in healthy donors. A multiplex PCR was run with 60 Vbeta primers and 13 Jbeta primers. Assay: immunoSEQ multiplex PCR; the TCRdb copy retains only in-frame clones and omits some. The table shows 90,000 to 100,000 clones, with 76% occurring only once. Sequenced input: PBMCs. The receptors were gathered from a woman aged 55-75 years in good health and CMV-seropositive.

The chain carries TRBV2 and TRBJ2-5; TRBD2 matches at 11 bases. CDR1 and CDR2 (germline): SNHLY, FYNNEI. V shed 6 bases, J shed 2 bases, and the junction held 2 bases outside the gene matches. The CDR3 covers 14 residues. The CDR3 sequence: CASRGTSGQETQYF. Written as DNA, the CDR3 is TGTGCCAGCAGGGGGACTAGCGGACAAGAGACCCAGTACTTC.

The chain employs TRBV30 and TRBJ2-1, with 12 nucleotides matching TRBD1. V gave up 3 bases and J gave up 6 bases; unmatched junction bases: 15. Per the germline V gene, CDR1 is GTSNPN and CDR2 is SVGIG (reference sequence). The CDR3 runs 18 residues. CDR3: CAWSRDRGLDGISNEQFF. DNA of the CDR3: TGTGCCTGGAGCCGGGACAGGGGGCTAGACGGGATCTCCAATGAGCAGTTCTTC.

The chain's CDR3 is CASSLSVSSNYGYTF. The CDR3 DNA sequence: TGTGCCAGCAGCTTAAGTGTCAGTTCAAACTATGGCTACACCTTC. V is TRBV11-2 and J is TRBJ1-2; D call uncertain. The germline V gene encodes CDR1 SGHAT and CDR2 FQNNGV. This CDR3 spans 15 amino acids. V was cut by 2 bases and J by 2 bases, with 12 bases left in between.

The V and J genes are TRBV5-5 and TRBJ1-1, with D unclear. Trimming shortened V by 1 base and J by 7 bases, and 14 bases separated the two germline ends. This CDR3 has 14 amino acids. Germline lookup yields CDR1 SGHKS and CDR2 YYEKEE (reference sequence). This CDR3 is CASSLLSGTSEAFF. The CDR3 DNA reads as TGTGCCAGCAGCTTGCTCTCAGGTACCAGTGAAGCTTTCTTT.

The chain combines TRBV5-5 with TRBJ2-7; 11 bases are a match to TRBD2. The CDR3 extends over 16 amino acids. Germline CDR1 reads SGHKS; CDR2 reads YYEKEE (reference sequence). V shed 1 base, J shed 5 bases, and the junction held 8 bases outside the gene matches. The CDR3, as DNA: TGTGCCAGCAGCTTGTCTCCTAGCGGGAGGATCGACGAGCAGTACTTC. Translated: CASSLSPSGRIDEQYF.

For this clone: Relative to the germline gene, one junction end is altered; a read error may explain this. The gene calls are TRBV7-9 and TRBJ1-1; D remains ambiguous. Per germline, CDR1 SEHNR and CDR2 FQNEAQ (reference sequence). The CDR3 is 12 amino acids. The CDR3 sequence is CSSLGRNTEAFF. Written as DNA, the CDR3 is TGTTCCAGCCTGGGGAGGAACACTGAAGCTTTCTTT.

This rearrangement joins TRBV7-9 to TRBJ2-7, with D possibly being TRBD1 (6 bases). There are 15 residues in the CDR3. With 5 bases removed from V and 0 bases from J, the gap between germline ends came to 14 bases. Germline V gene lookup returns CDR1 SEHNR and CDR2 FQNEAQ (reference sequence). The CDR3 DNA sequence: TGTGCCAGCAGCCCACACAGGGCGAGCTCCTACGAGCAGTACTTC. Amino acids: CASSPHRASSYEQYF.

This clone was counted a few times. The chain is built from TRBV5-1 and TRBJ2-3; 15 bases are shared with TRBD2. Trimming at V came to 2 bases and at J to 7 bases, leaving 8 bases not matched to a gene. The CDR3 runs 17 residues. Germline V gene data show CDR1 as SGHRS and CDR2 as YFSETQ. The CDR3 sequence: CASSFSAGLAGGHTQYF. CDR3 sequence (DNA): TGCGCCAGCAGCTTCAGTGCTGGACTAGCGGGAGGGCATACGCAGTATTTT.

This chain connects TRBV4-1 to TRBJ2-1; tentatively, D is TRBD2 (5 bases). The CDR3 loop spans 15 amino acids. V was shortened by 4 bases and J by 0 bases, with 10 bases between the two germline ends. The V gene's germline CDR1 is MGHRA and CDR2 YSYEKL. CDR3 DNA: TGCGCCAGCAGCCGGGAGTCCAGCTCCTACAATGAGCAGTTCTTC. This gives the protein CASSRESSSYNEQFF.

The chain uses TRBV19 and TRBJ2-5; 8 bases align to TRBD2. CDR3 length: 14 amino acids. The J segment lost 7 bases and the V segment lost 4 bases, leaving 8 bases of the junction unmatched. CDR1 is LNHDA and CDR2 is SQIVND in the germline V gene (reference sequence). This CDR3 is CASSNPSGSGTQYF. The CDR3 DNA reads TGTGCCAGTAGTAACCCCAGCGGGAGCGGGACCCAGTACTTC.

This clone occurred once. The chain joins TRBV6-4 to TRBJ2-3; D is perhaps TRBD1 (6 bases). The length of the CDR3 is 13 residues. CDR1 is MRHNA, CDR2 SNTAGT, per germline. The V and J ends lost 4 bases and 2 bases respectively, with 7 bases between them. CDR3 sequence reads: CASSGTDTDTQYF. DNA of the CDR3: TGTGCCAGCAGTGGGACAGACACAGATACGCAGTATTTT.